A selection of T cell receptor beta chains follows, all from one sample in a study of blood T cells in healthy people across ages. TCRdb called the 5' RACE reads again in MiXCR, with one record for every CDR3 protein. The sample consists of 1.4 million to 1.5 million distinct CDR3 sequences, roughly 40% of them appearing once. The sequenced sample was blood. The receptors stem from a woman between 18 and 29 years old in good health. Both conserved end residues are part of each CDR3. D genes are given only for firm matches. Clone size, where shown, is once, few, many, or a class for clones that have expanded.

j_call,d_call,v_call,clone_size,cdr3_aa,cdr3_nt
TRBJ2-4,-,TRBV4-2,-,CASSQGSGGAAFGNIQYF,TGTGCCAGCAGCCAAGGGAGTGGGGGGGCCGCCTTCGGGAACATTCAGTACTTC
TRBJ2-1,TRBD2,TRBV3-1,-,CASQILAGGVPFF,TGTGCCAGCCAAATACTGGCGGGAGGGGTTCCGTTCTTC
TRBJ2-7,TRBD2,TRBV7-2,-,CASSSFGGGWSTYEQYF,TGTGCCAGCAGCTCCTTCGGCGGGGGGTGGTCGACCTACGAGCAGTACTTC
TRBJ2-2,-,TRBV28,-,CASRVYNGGTGELFF,TGTGCCAGCAGAGTTTACAACGGGGGCACCGGGGAGCTGTTTTTT
TRBJ2-5,TRBD1,TRBV5-4,-,CASSGGTGEQYF,TGTGCCAGCAGCGGGGGGACAGGAGAGCAGTACTTC
TRBJ2-3,-,TRBV5-1,-,CASSFRTDTDTQYF,TGCGCCAGCAGCTTTAGGACCGACACAGATACGCAGTATTTT
TRBJ2-1,-,TRBV20-1,few,CSARDPLTLPEHRQFF,TGCAGTGCTAGAGACCCCCTAACGCTGCCGGAACATCGGCAGTTCTTC
TRBJ2-7,-,TRBV5-5,few,CASSRNGGSYEQYF,TGTGCCAGCAGCCGCAATGGGGGCTCCTACGAGCAGTACTTC
TRBJ2-5,-,TRBV3-1,-,CASRPRGGPETQYF,TGTGCCAGCAGACCCCGTGGGGGGCCGGAGACCCAGTACTTC
TRBJ2-4,-,TRBV28,few,CASSLSGPGIQYF,TGTGCCAGCAGTTTATCAGGGCCAGGCATTCAGTACTTC
TRBJ1-2,TRBD1,TRBV3-1,-,CASSDRGGGHTF,TGTGCCAGCAGCGACAGGGGAGGTGGCCACACCTTC
TRBJ2-7,-,TRBV12-5,few,CASGLVHGAISFYEQYF,TGTGCTAGTGGTTTGGTTCACGGTGCGATTTCCTTCTACGAGCAGTACTTC
TRBJ2-3,-,TRBV5-1,-,CASSPSSHGGADTQYF,TGCGCCAGCAGCCCCTCCTCCCATGGCGGGGCAGATACGCAGTATTTT
TRBJ2-1,TRBD2,TRBV29-1,few,CSAPGLAGGSYNEQFF,TGCAGCGCCCCGGGACTAGCGGGGGGCTCCTACAATGAGCAGTTCTTC
TRBJ2-1,-,TRBV20-1,-,CSARGNSVYNEQFF,TGCAGTGCTAGAGGAAATTCGGTATACAATGAGCAGTTCTTC
TRBJ1-1,TRBD1,TRBV28,-,CASSPLTGVRNTEAFF,TGTGCCAGCAGTCCCCTAACAGGGGTGAGGAACACTGAAGCTTTCTTT